The 30 T cell receptor beta chains below were found in one sample sequenced in a study of blood T cell repertoires in COVID-19. TCRdb's copy holds only in-frame clones and misses some; the assay was immunoSEQ multiplex PCR. The table lists 50,000 to 70,000 clones, approximately 84% of them singletons, with approximately 15% in the top ten. Sequenced: peripheral blood. The receptors shown here come from a man between 70 and 80 years old with active COVID-19.

The V and J genes are TRBV9 and TRBJ2-1; 9 nucleotides align to TRBD2. This CDR3 is built from 17 residues. V gave up 4 bases and J gave up 1 base; unmatched junction bases: 9. Germline assignment: CDR1 SGDLS and CDR2 YYNGEE. As DNA, the CDR3 is TGTGCCAGCAGCCCCTCCTCTAGCGGGAAGTCCTACAATGAGCAGTTCTTC. Translation: CASSPSSSGKSYNEQFF.

The chain joins TRBV6-5 to TRBJ2-3; the match to TRBD1 covers 7 bases. V lost 3 bases to trimming and J lost 2 bases; unmatched junction nucleotides: 8. Germline V CDR1 and CDR2: MNHEY, SVGAGI. The CDR3 is 16 residues long. The DNA of the CDR3 is TGTGCCAGCAGTTATGTCCCGGGACAGAACACAGATACGCAGTATTTT. It codes for CASSYVPGQNTDTQYF.

The chain combines TRBV5-1 with TRBJ1-6; D gene unclear. CDR1 is SGHRS, CDR2 YFSETQ, per germline. The CDR3 totals 15 residues. V dropped 5 bases and J dropped 4 bases, with 13 bases sitting between them. The CDR3 coding sequence is TGCGCCAGCAGACCGACTACAGTATATAATTCACCCCTCCACTTT. Protein product: CASRPTTVYNSPLHF.

A single count supports this clone. The rearrangement uses TRBV6-4 and TRBJ2-1, with a weak D call TRBD1 (6 bases). Looked up from germline, CDR1 is MRHNA and CDR2 is SNTAGT. V lost 6 bases and J 6 bases, leaving 18 bases between the germline ends. The CDR3 length is 15 residues. The CDR3 protein is CASRPQGGVRNEQFF. CDR3 bases: TGTGCCAGCAGGCCCCAAGGGGGTGTTCGCAATGAGCAGTTCTTC.

A few counts support this clone. The CDR3 is CASSVGLREGQETQYF. The CDR3 bases are TGTGCCAGCAGCGTAGGTTTGCGGGAGGGCCAAGAGACCCAGTACTTC. The rearrangement joins TRBV9 to TRBJ2-5; 9 positions agree with TRBD2. V lost 0 bases and J lost 1; bases outside the gene matches: 4. Germline V gene data show CDR1 as SGDLS and CDR2 as YYNGEE. The CDR3 spans 16 residues.

The chain joins TRBV7-2 to TRBJ2-3, with 11 positions matching TRBD2. J was trimmed by 5 bases and V by 5 bases; bases with no gene match: 9. Per the germline V gene, CDR1 is SGHTA and CDR2 is FQGNSA. The CDR3 spans 16 residues. The CDR3 spells CASSALAGGRRDTQYF. The CDR3 coding sequence is TGTGCCAGCAGCGCGTTAGCGGGAGGGCGGAGAGATACGCAGTATTTT.

The chain links TRBV3-1 (or the pseudogene TRBV3-2) to TRBJ2-3; 11 bases fit TRBD2. Germline CDR1 is LGHDT and CDR2 is YNNKEL (reference sequence). The J segment lost 3 bases and the V segment lost 5 bases, leaving 7 bases of the junction unmatched. This CDR3 is built from 16 residues. This CDR3 reads CASSSRLAGLTDTQYF. The CDR3 nucleotides read TGTGCCAGCAGCTCAAGACTAGCGGGATTAACAGATACGCAGTATTTT.

The genes are TRBV7-3 and TRBJ2-1; 15 bases line up with TRBD2. Germline lookup yields CDR1 SGHTA and CDR2 FQGTGA. V gave up 2 bases and J gave up 3 bases; unmatched junction bases: 5. This CDR3 has 18 amino acids. Written as DNA, the CDR3 is TGTGCCAGCAGCTTATTGGGACTAGCGGGAGGCGGCTACAATGAGCAGTTCTTC. Its protein product is CASSLLGLAGGGYNEQFF. The full variable domain, rest sourced from reference TRBV7-3 and TRBJ2-1, is GAGVSQTPSNKVTEKGKYVELRCDPISGHTALYWYRQSLGQGPEFLIYFQGTGAADDSGLPNDRFFAVRPEGSVSTLKIQRTERGDSAVYLCASSLLGLAGGGYNEQFFGPGTRLTVL.

The chain is built from TRBV5-4 and TRBJ1-2; 7 nucleotides align to TRBD1. The germline gives CDR1 SGHNT, CDR2 YYREEE (reference sequence). The length of the CDR3 is 15 residues. With 1 base clipped from V and 7 bases from J, the junction kept 10 bases outside the gene matches. CDR3 residues: CASSLLGTGVSGYTF. The CDR3 DNA reads TGTGCCAGCAGCTTGTTAGGAACAGGGGTGTCTGGCTACACCTTC. Looking up the rest from reference TRBV5-4 and TRBJ1-2 gives the full variable domain: ETGVTQSPTHLIKTRGQQVTLRCSSQSGHNTVSWYQQALGQGPQFIFQYYREEENGRGNFPPRFSGLQFPNYSSELNVNALELDDSALYLCASSLLGTGVSGYTFGSGTRLTVV.

The J gene is TRBJ1-2, the V gene TRBV5-8, with D uncertain. V shed 0 bases and J shed 0 bases, with 6 bases lying between them. There are 14 residues in the CDR3. The germline V gene encodes CDR1 SGHTS and CDR2 YDEGEE. CDR3 bases: TGTGCCAGCAGCTTGGCGGGGTCTAACTATGGCTACACCTTC. This sequence encodes CASSLAGSNYGYTF.

Only a few counts were recorded for this clone. The J gene is TRBJ2-1, the V gene TRBV4-1, with a weak D call TRBD2 (5 bases). The V gene lost 0 bases and the J gene lost 0 bases, with 6 bases spanning the gap. The CDR3 runs 15 residues. The germline gives CDR1 MGHRA, CDR2 YSYEKL. CDR3 loop: CASSQETISYNEQFF. The DNA for the CDR3 is TGCGCCAGCAGCCAAGAGACTATCTCCTACAATGAGCAGTTCTTC.

This chain joins TRBV28 and TRBJ2-2; D is unclear. Germline CDR1 MDHEN, CDR2 SYDVKM. There are 13 residues in the CDR3. Trimming pared 9 bases from V and 2 bases from J, leaving 10 bases between. CDR3: CASRESNTGELFF. The DNA for the CDR3 is TGTGCCAGTCGAGAGAGCAACACCGGGGAGCTGTTTTTT.

The chain uses TRBV5-1 and TRBJ2-7; D may be TRBD2 (5 bases). Trimming removed 0 bases from V and 3 bases from J, with 10 bases in between. CDR1 and CDR2 from the germline V gene are SGHRS and YFSETQ. The CDR3 runs to 14 residues. The CDR3 loop is CASSLGGSYYEQYF. The CDR3 region has the DNA TGCGCCAGCAGCTTGGGTGGGAGTTACTACGAGCAGTACTTC.

The chain joins TRBV7-8 to TRBJ2-1, with 7 bases that match TRBD2. CDR1 and CDR2 from the germline V gene are SGHVS and FQNEAQ. V was clipped by 1 base and J by 0 bases; unmatched bases: 6. The CDR3 consists of 17 residues. In nucleotides, the CDR3 is TGTGCCAGCAGCTTAGTGGGTAGCGGGTTCTCCTACAATGAGCAGTTCTTC. This codes for CASSLVGSGFSYNEQFF.

The chain is built from TRBV27 and TRBJ2-2; TRBD2 matches at 8 bases. This CDR3 contains 13 residues. V shed 8 bases and J 5 bases; nucleotides not matched to a gene: 4. Germline loops: CDR1 MNHEY, CDR2 SMNVEV (reference sequence). CDR3 region: CASRKRETGELFF. CDR3 coding DNA: TGTGCCAGCCGTAAGCGGGAGACCGGGGAGCTGTTTTTT.

The CDR3 sequence is CAISGSRTYSYEQYF. In nucleotides, the CDR3 is TGTGCCATCAGTGGATCTAGGACTTACTCCTACGAGCAGTACTTC. The chain combines TRBV10-3 with TRBJ2-7; tentatively, D is TRBD2 (5 bases). The germline gives CDR1 ENHRY, CDR2 SYGVKD. CDR3 size: 15 residues. The V end was cut by 4 bases, the J end by 0 bases, with 13 bases between.

The chain uses TRBV5-5 and TRBJ2-7, with a tentative D call TRBD1 (5 bases). Trimming took 0 bases from V and 2 from J, leaving 12 bases between them. Germline CDR1 is SGHKS and CDR2 is YYEKEE (reference sequence). The CDR3 is 15 amino acids. CDR3 DNA sequence: TGTGCCAGCAGCTTGGCAGTGACAGTTACCTACGAGCAGTACTTC. This codes for CASSLAVTVTYEQYF.

The chain combines TRBV5-4 with TRBJ1-3; a possible D gene is TRBD1 (6 bases). Looked up from germline, CDR1 is SGHNT and CDR2 is YYREEE (reference sequence). Trimming took off 7 bases at V and 0 bases at J, with 11 bases between the two ends. The CDR3 runs 14 residues. As DNA, the CDR3 is TGTGCCAGCTTCGACAGGACCTCTGGAAACACCATATATTTT. Protein sequence: CASFDRTSGNTIYF.

Here the CDR3 reads CASSGGQPGLAYNEQFF. The CDR3 coding sequence is TGTGCCAGCAGTGGGGGACAGCCGGGACTAGCCTACAATGAGCAGTTCTTC. The chain links TRBV25-1 to TRBJ2-1; D might be TRBD2 (8 bases). Per germline, CDR1 MGHDK and CDR2 SYGVNS. CDR3 length equals 17 residues. V was cut by 4 bases and J by 2 bases, with 18 bases left in between.

The rearrangement uses TRBV25-1 and TRBJ2-1, with D possibly being TRBD1 (5 bases). CDR1 and CDR2 (germline): MGHDK, SYGVNS. The CDR3 extends over 17 amino acids. Trimming took off 6 bases at V and 0 bases at J, with 18 bases between the two ends. In DNA form, the CDR3 reads TGTGCCAGCAGGAACTCGGGCAGGGTCCTCTCCTACAATGAGCAGTTCTTC. Protein sequence: CASRNSGRVLSYNEQFF.

The chain recombines TRBV27 with TRBJ2-7; 11 bases are a match to TRBD1. With V trimmed by 5 bases and J by 3 bases, 3 bases remained unmatched. Looked up from germline, CDR1 is MNHEY and CDR2 is SMNVEV (reference sequence). The length of the CDR3 is 14 residues. The CDR3 DNA sequence: TGTGCCAGCAGTCCGGGACAGGGGGTCTACGAGCAGTACTTC. Translating gives CASSPGQGVYEQYF.

The CDR3 region has the DNA TGTGCCACCAGTGAGTCTGGGATACAGGGGGCCGTCGAGCAGTACTTC. This translates into CATSESGIQGAVEQYF. The chain combines TRBV24-1 with TRBJ2-7, with 9 bases lining up with TRBD1. Germline lookup yields CDR1 KGHDR and CDR2 SFDVKD. J was trimmed by 6 bases and V by 4 bases; bases with no gene match: 12. This CDR3 comprises 16 residues.

CDR3 residues: CASSQGLAGAPQYF. The DNA of the CDR3 is TGTGCCAGCTCACAGGGACTAGCGGGGGCCCCGCAGTATTTT. The V and J genes are TRBV18 and TRBJ2-3; 14 bases are shared with TRBD2. The CDR3 is made up of 14 amino acids. The germline CDR1 and CDR2 sequences are KGHSH and LQKENI. V shed 4 bases and J 10 bases; nucleotides not matched to a gene: 4. Full variable domain (missing parts from reference TRBV18 and TRBJ2-3): NAGVMQNPRHLVRRRGQEARLRCSPMKGHSHVYWYRQLPEEGLKFMVYLQKENIIDESGMPKERFSAEFPKEGPSILRIQQVVRGDSAAYFCASSQGLAGAPQYFGPGTRLTVL.

The chain carries TRBV27 and TRBJ1-4; 7 bases fit TRBD1. Germline V lookup: CDR1 MNHEY, CDR2 SMNVEV (reference sequence). The CDR3 totals 15 residues. The ends lost 0 bases at V and 5 bases at J; junction bases unmatched: 3. CDR3 in amino acids: CASSLSGGANEKLFF. For the CDR3, the DNA is TGTGCCAGCAGTTTATCAGGGGGCGCGAATGAAAAACTGTTTTTT.

The chain is built from TRBV5-4 and TRBJ1-2, with 10 nucleotides matching TRBD1. Per germline, CDR1 SGHNT and CDR2 YYREEE (reference sequence). V dropped 0 bases and J dropped 6; count of bases not matched to a gene: 8. This CDR3 region has 16 residues. CDR3 loop: CASSLGGGQGLDGYTF. Here the CDR3 DNA reads TGTGCCAGCAGCTTGGGTGGGGGACAGGGGCTCGATGGCTACACCTTC.

The table lists this clone with a few counts. V usage is TRBV4-2 and J usage is TRBJ2-7; D perhaps matches TRBD2 (6 bases). Germline assignment: CDR1 LGHNA and CDR2 YNFKEQ. CDR3 length equals 15 residues. V was pared by 1 base and J by 4 bases, with 14 bases between. CDR3 coding DNA: TGTGCCAGCAGCCAAGTTCACGGGAGAGAGTACGAGCAGTACTTC. Protein sequence: CASSQVHGREYEQYF.

V gene TRBV9 combines with J gene TRBJ2-7, with D perhaps TRBD1 (6 bases). V gave up 1 base and J gave up 4 bases, with 15 bases separating them. Germline CDR1 is SGDLS and CDR2 is YYNGEE. The CDR3 sequence is 15 residues long. CDR3 sequence: CASSVSSVTGYEQYF. The CDR3 nucleotides read TGTGCCAGCAGCGTAAGCAGCGTGACAGGATACGAGCAGTACTTC.

The V call is TRBV5-1, the J call TRBJ2-1; possibly TRBD2 for D (5 bases). V was clipped by 0 bases and J by 15 bases, with 19 bases between them. Per the germline V gene, CDR1 is SGHRS and CDR2 is YFSETQ. The CDR3 contains 14 residues. CDR3 DNA sequence: TGCGCCAGCAGCTTGGCCTCCGGGAACAAGAGTGGGTTCTTC. Translating gives CASSLASGNKSGFF.

The gene calls are TRBV6-4 and TRBJ2-5; TRBD2 agrees at 8 bases. Germline V gene data show CDR1 as MRHNA and CDR2 as SNTAGT. The CDR3 loop spans 16 amino acids. V was pared by 3 bases and J by 5 bases, with 11 bases of the junction left unmatched. This CDR3 reads CASSEVREGRGETQYF. CDR3 bases: TGTGCCAGCAGTGAGGTACGGGAGGGCCGCGGGGAGACCCAGTACTTC.

The chain has TRBV12-3 or TRBV12-4 and TRBJ1-2; D gene unclear. This CDR3 is 12 amino acids long. The V gene lost 6 bases and the J gene lost 8 bases, with 13 bases spanning the gap. The CDR3 sequence is CASSRRYGGYTF. The CDR3 DNA is TGTGCCAGCAGCCGTAGATACGGGGGCTACACCTTC.